This entry concerns a single T cell receptor beta chain. With 2 bases removed from V and 11 bases from J, the gap between germline ends came to 13 bases. From germline, CDR1 is GTSNPN and CDR2 SVGIG (reference sequence). This CDR3 is built from 12 residues. The entry originates in a study of CD8+ T cells in alopecia areata. The wider study: The duration of tofacitinib was 6 to 18 months, with 6 months off drug afterward.

Extraction of RNA preceded its reverse transcription into cDNA, which served as the sequencing template. TCRdb's copy holds only in-frame clones and misses some; the assay was immunoSEQ multiplex PCR. The profile covers about 250,000 clones, with 60% appearing a single time and about 0.89% taken by the ten largest. Specified treatment: oral pan-JAK inhibitor, 5-10 mg twice daily. The source is a human donor with alopecia areata. The sample in question was CD4+ T cells sorted from blood, obtained around week 54, from a patient treated with tofacitinib. V is TRBV30 and J is TRBJ1-5, with D possibly matching TRBD1 (5 bases). Written as DNA, the CDR3 is TGTGCCTGGAGTCTGTCCGCCAGGGCCCAGCATTTT. Encoded protein: CAWSLSARAQHF.